What follows is one T cell receptor (beta chain) and its context. This table comes from immunoSEQ multiplex PCR, and its TCRdb copy is limited to in-frame clones, with some not included. This sample has 50,000 to 70,000 clones, with 86% found just once. The data were obtained in a study of technical replicates of blood from a few donors. Germline CDR1 and CDR2: MRHNA and SNTAGT. The CDR3 spans 18 residues. Trimming took 3 bases from V and 2 from J, leaving 21 bases between them. This TCR was recovered from a human donor in good health. Some clones in this sample may be carry-over from other donors' samples. The chain couples TRBV6-4 to TRBJ2-3, with D perhaps TRBD2 (6 bases). Sequencing input: PBMCs. The CDR3 loop reads CASSERSTSLSSTDTQYF. For the CDR3, the DNA is TGTGCCAGCAGTGAGAGAAGTACTAGCCTTTCCTCCACAGATACGCAGTATTTT.